The source of this TCR beta chain is a study of CD8+ T cells in alopecia areata. Study information: Scoring treated patients' severity relied on the percentage of scalp area affected.

Regarding this clone: Antigen specificity is unknown.

Study-wide results and limits: For patients receiving tofacitinib, scalp clonality and expanded CD8+ clones among the top 100 significantly decreased. In scalp and blood, many expanded lesional clones persisted during tofacitinib.

Treatment meaning: oral pan-JAK inhibitor, 5-10 mg twice daily. Researchers took lesional scalp punch biopsies and peripheral blood from people who were alopecia areata patients. Sequencing templates came from extracted RNA that was reverse transcribed into cDNA. The table came from immunoSEQ multiplex PCR; TCRdb's copy has only in-frame clones and leaves some out. Among fewer than 250,000 clones listed, 60% were seen once. This CDR3 spans 14 amino acids. Looked up from germline, CDR1 is SGHTA and CDR2 is FQGTGA. V was pared by 5 bases and J by 0 bases, with 4 bases of the junction left unmatched. The chain carries TRBV7-3 and TRBJ2-7; TRBD2 matches at 7 bases. This material consisted of CD4+ T cells sorted from blood, taken at week 24, from a patient treated with tofacitinib. The sequence was obtained from a human donor with alopecia areata. The CDR3 reads CASSLGGTSYEQYF. The CDR3 DNA follows: TGTGCCAGCAGCCTCGGGGGGACCTCCTACGAGCAGTACTTC.